What follows are 18 T cell receptor beta chains derived from one specimen sequenced in a study of circulating and synovial CD4+ cells in juvenile arthritis (dated by TCRdb to the mid-2010s). The library relied on the immunoSEQ multiplex PCR assay. TCRdb limited this immuneACCESS table to in-frame rearrangements with V and J called. A share of clones is missing; checked studies link under half to unresolved V genes, and the rest is unexplained. In all, the sample holds roughly 33,000 clones, and about 95% of those were seen once. Together, the top ten hold 0.15% to 0.2% of the sample. What was sequenced was CD4+ T cells from blood. These receptors originate from a human donor with juvenile idiopathic arthritis.

The rearrangement joins TRBV28 to TRBJ1-2, with unresolved D. Germline V CDR1 and CDR2: MDHEN, SYDVKM. Trimming removed 3 bases at V and 2 bases at J, with 7 bases between. CDR3 length: 13 residues. DNA for the CDR3: TGTGCCAGCAGTTTGAGGCAGAACTATGGCTACACCTTC. It codes for CASSLRQNYGYTF.

This clone was detected once. V gene TRBV9 combines with J gene TRBJ1-1, with D hard to call. Trimming left V 6 bases short and J 4 bases short, with 22 bases between. Germline assignment: CDR1 SGDLS and CDR2 YYNGEE. The CDR3 is 16 amino acids. The CDR3 region has the DNA TGTGCCAGCATCAGCTACTTACAGCTTCGACCCACTGAAGCTTTCTTT. Amino acids: CASISYLQLRPTEAFF. The entire variable domain, with the rest obtained from reference TRBV9 and TRBJ1-1, is as follows: DSGVTQTPKHLITATGQRVTLRCSPRSGDLSVYWYQQSLDQGLQFLIQYYNGEERAKGNILERFSAQQFPDLHSELNLSSLELGDSALYFCASISYLQLRPTEAFFGQGTRLTVV.

The CDR3 bases are TGTGCCAGCAGCGAAGGACAGAGTCGGAACACCATATATTTT. Translated, it gives CASSEGQSRNTIYF. The rearrangement uses TRBV9 and TRBJ1-3; the D gene is possibly TRBD1 (6 bases). Germline V gene data show CDR1 as SGDLS and CDR2 as YYNGEE. Trimming pared 3 bases from V and 7 bases from J, leaving 14 bases between. This CDR3 region has 14 residues.

The chain combines TRBV11-3 with TRBJ1-5, with a possible D match to TRBD1 (5 bases). The V gene lost 0 bases and the J gene lost 2 bases, with 20 bases spanning the gap. Germline CDR1 SGHNT, CDR2 YENEEA. The CDR3 spans 19 residues. CDR3 DNA sequence: TGTGCCAGCAGCTTAGAGGGTCTCGCAGGGACGGGAGGCAATCAGCCCCAGCATTTT. Its translation is CASSLEGLAGTGGNQPQHF.

The V call is TRBV4-3, the J call TRBJ2-1, with D possibly matching TRBD1 (6 bases). V shed 8 bases and J shed 4 bases, with 15 bases lying between them. There are 14 residues in the CDR3. Germline V gene sequence: CDR1 LGHNA, CDR2 YSLEER. Written as DNA, the CDR3 is TGCGCCAGCGGTGGGTTGACAGGATACAATGAGCAGTTCTTC. This gives the protein CASGGLTGYNEQFF.

The CDR3 loop is CASSRRLAASYNEQFF. The CDR3 DNA sequence: TGTGCCAGCAGTAGGCGGCTAGCGGCCTCCTACAATGAGCAGTTCTTC. The chain links TRBV7-2 to TRBJ2-1; 7 positions agree with TRBD2. CDR3 length equals 16 residues. The J segment lost 0 bases and the V segment lost 6 bases, leaving 8 bases of the junction unmatched. The germline gives CDR1 SGHTA, CDR2 FQGNSA.

The genes are TRBV5-4 and TRBJ2-5, with TRBD2 matching 7 bases. V lost 4 bases to trimming and J lost 5 bases; unmatched junction nucleotides: 8. The CDR3 has 14 amino acids. Germline CDR1 reads SGHNT; CDR2 reads YYREEE (reference sequence). CDR3 nucleotides: TGTGCCAGCAGCCGCCGGGGAGGGTTGGAGACCCAGTACTTC. As protein: CASSRRGGLETQYF.

This clone was detected once. The rearrangement links TRBV7-2 to TRBJ2-3; 13 bases are a match to TRBD2. The CDR3 consists of 15 residues. Looked up from germline, CDR1 is SGHTA and CDR2 is FQGNSA. V was pared by 4 bases and J by 6 bases, with 4 bases of the junction left unmatched. This chain's CDR3 is CASSYTSGRADTQYF. CDR3 nucleotides: TGTGCCAGCAGCTACACTAGCGGGAGGGCGGATACGCAGTATTTT.

The genes are TRBV7-7 and TRBJ2-3; D not resolved. Germline CDR1 reads SSHAT; CDR2 reads FNYEAQ (reference sequence). The length of the CDR3 is 15 residues. V lost 1 base and J lost 0, with 8 bases in between. CDR3 loop: CASSLGMRSTDTQYF. CDR3 nucleotides: TGTGCCAGCAGCTTAGGGATGCGGAGCACAGATACGCAGTATTTT.

V usage is TRBV4-2 and J usage is TRBJ2-1; 9 bases are shared with TRBD2. Germline V CDR1 and CDR2: LGHNA, YNFKEQ. The CDR3 loop spans 15 amino acids. The junction had 12 bases not matched to a gene; V was cut back by 6 bases and J by 9 bases. The CDR3 DNA sequence: TGTGCCAGCAGTGCCGGGGCTAGCGGGATCGGTGAGCAGTTCTTC. Translated, it gives CASSAGASGIGEQFF.

This sequence joins TRBV25-1 and TRBJ1-4; D might be TRBD1 (5 bases). Deletions cut 4 bases from V and 3 bases from J, with 9 bases between. The CDR3 loop spans 14 amino acids. The germline V gene has CDR1 MGHDK and CDR2 SYGVNS. CDR3 loop: CASSGGGANEKLFF. CDR3 DNA sequence: TGTGCCAGCAGTGGGGGCGGGGCTAATGAAAAACTGTTTTTT.

The chain is built from TRBV28 and TRBJ1-2, with 10 positions matching TRBD1. V was clipped by 7 bases and J by 5 bases; unmatched bases: 7. Germline CDR1 reads MDHEN; CDR2 reads SYDVKM. This CDR3 spans 14 amino acids. The CDR3 loop reads CASKGPDRGYGYTF. DNA of the CDR3: TGTGCCAGCAAAGGGCCGGACAGGGGGTATGGCTACACCTTC.

CDR3 loop: CASSTGLPNTEAFF. CDR3 DNA: TGTGCCAGCAGCACCGGACTTCCGAACACTGAAGCTTTCTTT. V gene TRBV7-9 combines with J gene TRBJ1-1, with no clear D. Germline V gene lookup returns CDR1 SEHNR and CDR2 FQNEAQ (reference sequence). Trimming took 5 bases from V and 1 from J, leaving 11 bases between them. The CDR3 spans 14 residues. Filled out from reference TRBV7-9 and TRBJ1-1, the complete variable domain reads DTGVSQNPRHKITKRGQNVTFRCDPISEHNRLYWYRQTLGQGPEFLTYFQNEAQLEKSRLLSDRFSAERPKGSFSTLEIQRTEQGDSAMYLCASSTGLPNTEAFFGQGTRLTVV.

The V gene is TRBV7-3, the J gene TRBJ2-3; 7 positions agree with TRBD1. The CDR3 extends over 17 amino acids. Trimming cost V 5 bases and J 3 bases; bases outside gene matches: 14. Germline values: CDR1 SGHTA, CDR2 FQGTGA. The CDR3 spells CASSPLGSQGVTDTQYF. For the CDR3, the DNA is TGTGCCAGCAGCCCCTTAGGATCCCAGGGGGTTACAGATACGCAGTATTTT.

The chain carries TRBV19 and TRBJ2-3; a possible D gene is TRBD1 (6 bases). Germline V gene sequence: CDR1 LNHDA, CDR2 SQIVND (reference sequence). V was clipped by 5 bases and J by 10 bases, with 16 bases between them. There are 13 residues in the CDR3. The DNA for the CDR3 is TGTGCCAGTAGTCGAACAGGGTTCGGGGCGCAGTATTTT. Protein sequence: CASSRTGFGAQYF.

The chain carries TRBV7-2 and TRBJ2-3, with 8 nucleotides matching TRBD2. Per the germline V gene, CDR1 is SGHTA and CDR2 is FQGNSA. The CDR3 runs 13 residues. Trimming removed 3 bases from V and 6 bases from J; junction bases left unmatched: 2. The CDR3 loop is CASSLTSADTQYF. CDR3 in DNA: TGTGCCAGCAGCTTGACTAGCGCGGATACGCAGTATTTT.

This clone is a singleton in its sample. This chain uses TRBV28 with TRBJ1-5, with a possible D match to TRBD1 (6 bases). From germline, CDR1 is MDHEN and CDR2 SYDVKM. V was pared by 5 bases and J by 4 bases, with 27 bases between. The CDR3 has 19 amino acids. CDR3 nucleotides: TGTGCCAGCAGTCCAACCTCACAGGGCTCACGGACATTTAATCAGCCCCAGCATTTT. As protein: CASSPTSQGSRTFNQPQHF.

J is TRBJ1-5 and V is TRBV4-1; no definite D call. Per germline, CDR1 MGHRA and CDR2 YSYEKL. The CDR3 spans 18 residues. Trimming left V 3 bases short and J 3 bases short, with 21 bases between. This chain's CDR3 is CASSQTEGGLRDNQPQHF. The CDR3 bases are TGCGCCAGCAGCCAGACCGAGGGAGGGCTCCGCGACAATCAGCCCCAGCATTTT.